Presented here are 31 T cell receptor beta chains from one specimen sequenced in a study of blood T cell repertoires in COVID-19. Assay: immunoSEQ multiplex PCR; the TCRdb copy retains only in-frame clones and omits some. The sample shows approximately 75,000 clones, approximately 74% of them seen only once. What was sequenced was peripheral blood. These receptors were collected from a human donor with acute or convalescent COVID-19. The donor label of this sample is uncertain.

This clone has just a few counts. V usage is TRBV28 and J usage is TRBJ1-6; D not certain. V was cut by 10 bases and J by 0 bases, with 7 bases left in between. This CDR3 comprises 13 residues. Germline CDR1 is MDHEN and CDR2 is SYDVKM. The DNA for the CDR3 is TGTGCCACCGGGAGCTCCTATAATTCACCCCTCCACTTT. It is translated as CATGSSYNSPLHF.

The V call is TRBV29-1, the J call TRBJ2-1, with D unclear. The germline CDR1 and CDR2 sequences are SQVTM and ANQGSEA. The CDR3 spans 13 residues. V shed 4 bases and J shed 0 bases, with 7 bases lying between them. This CDR3 reads CSVGAGSYNEQFF. For the CDR3, the DNA is TGCAGCGTTGGGGCCGGCTCCTACAATGAGCAGTTCTTC.

CDR3 coding DNA: TGTGCCAGCAGCTACTCGGCAGGATCCTACGAGCAGTACTTC. Its protein product is CASSYSAGSYEQYF. V and J are TRBV3-1 (or the pseudogene TRBV3-2) and TRBJ2-7; D is unresolved. The CDR3 loop spans 14 amino acids. Per the germline V gene, CDR1 is LGHDT and CDR2 is YNNKEL (reference sequence). V lost 5 bases, J lost 1 base, and 12 bases lay in between.

The chain joins TRBV5-1 to TRBJ1-4; 7 nucleotides agree with TRBD1. V trimming: 4 bases; J trimming: 4 bases; junction bases outside the gene matches: 4. The length of the CDR3 is 14 residues. In germline, CDR1 is SGHRS, CDR2 YFSETQ. CDR3 coding DNA: TGCGCCAGCAGCCCGGGACAGATTAATGAAAAACTGTTTTTT. It encodes CASSPGQINEKLFF.

This clone was found a few times. The V call is TRBV18, the J call TRBJ1-4, with 12 bases aligning to TRBD1. The V and J ends lost 8 bases and 8 bases, in that order; junction bases with no gene match: 6. The germline gives CDR1 KGHSH, CDR2 LQKENI. The CDR3 consists of 14 residues. The CDR3 is CASNTGTGGEKLFF. The CDR3, as DNA: TGTGCCAGCAATACCGGGACAGGGGGCGAAAAACTGTTTTTT.

The V and J genes are TRBV20-1 and TRBJ1-1, with D uncertain. V lost 3 bases and J lost 11, with 16 bases in between. This CDR3 has 12 amino acids. From germline, CDR1 is DFQATT and CDR2 SNEGSKA (reference sequence). DNA for the CDR3: TGCAGTGCTAGTCTTTCCCGTTATATGGCTTTCTTT. It is translated as CSASLSRYMAFF.

The chain recombines TRBV6-5 with TRBJ1-4; D gene unclear. The germline V gene encodes CDR1 MNHEY and CDR2 SVGAGI. The CDR3 has 14 residues. Trimming took off 1 base at V and 8 bases at J, with 11 bases between the two ends. This CDR3 is CASSYLTEQEKLFF. CDR3 DNA sequence: TGTGCCAGCAGTTACTTAACGGAGCAGGAAAAACTGTTTTTT.

The gene calls are TRBV11-2 and TRBJ2-7; 8 bases map to TRBD2. CDR3 length equals 15 residues. Germline V gene data show CDR1 as SGHAT and CDR2 as FQNNGV. Trimming removed 3 bases from V and 0 bases from J; junction bases left unmatched: 4. The CDR3 nucleotides are TGTGCCAGCAGCTTCGGACTAGCTCTCTCCTACGAGCAGTACTTC. Translating gives CASSFGLALSYEQYF. Looking up the rest from reference TRBV11-2 and TRBJ2-7 gives the full variable domain: EAGVAQSPRYKIIEKRQSVAFWCNPISGHATLYWYQQILGQGPKLLIQFQNNGVVDDSQLPKDRFSAERLKGVDSTLKIQPAKLEDSAVYLCASSFGLALSYEQYFGPGTRLTVT.

This chain joins TRBV7-2 and TRBJ1-1, with D tentatively TRBD1 (5 bases). V lost 4 bases and J 4 bases, leaving 10 bases between the germline ends. Germline-derived CDR1 and CDR2 are SGHTA and FQGNSA. The CDR3 covers 13 residues. This chain's CDR3 is CASSSDRVTEAFF. The CDR3 DNA follows: TGTGCCAGCAGCTCCGACAGAGTCACTGAAGCTTTCTTT.

The chain uses TRBV4-1 and TRBJ1-4; TRBD1 matches 8 bases. Germline CDR1 and CDR2: MGHRA and YSYEKL. This CDR3 is 16 amino acids long. V trimming: 0 bases; J trimming: 4 bases; junction bases outside the gene matches: 4. The CDR3 is CASSQDGTGLNEKLFF. In DNA, the CDR3 is TGCGCCAGCAGCCAAGACGGGACAGGTCTTAATGAAAAACTGTTTTTT.

V is TRBV7-2 and J is TRBJ2-3; 8 nucleotides line up with TRBD2. This CDR3 is built from 12 residues. Per germline, CDR1 SGHTA and CDR2 FQGNSA. Unmatched junction bases numbered 2, after V lost 4 bases and J lost 8 bases. The CDR3 DNA sequence: TGTGCCAGCAGCTCCACTAGCGGTACGCAGTATTTT. Its translation is CASSSTSGTQYF.

This chain uses TRBV11-1 with TRBJ2-7; 8 bases line up with TRBD1. This CDR3 has 13 amino acids. CDR1 and CDR2 (germline): SGHAT, FQDESV (reference sequence). The V and J ends lost 1 base and 9 bases, in that order; junction bases with no gene match: 5. CDR3 region: CASSLERQGRQYF. CDR3 in DNA: TGTGCCAGCAGCTTAGAACGACAGGGGCGGCAGTACTTC.

V and J are TRBV15 and TRBJ2-1; perhaps TRBD2 as D (5 bases). The germline V gene has CDR1 LNHNV and CDR2 YYDKDF (reference sequence). V was clipped by 6 bases and J by 0 bases, with 12 bases between them. This CDR3 is 15 amino acids long. The CDR3 DNA is TGTGCCACCAGAAAGATCGGGGTCTCCTACAATGAGCAGTTCTTC. Encoded protein: CATRKIGVSYNEQFF. Complete variable domain (other parts from reference TRBV15 and TRBJ2-1): DAMVIQNPRYQVTQFGKPVTLSCSQTLNHNVMYWYQQKSSQAPKLLFHYYDKDFNNEADTPDNFQSRRPNTSFCFLDIRSPGLGDTAMYLCATRKIGVSYNEQFFGPGTRLTVL.

The chain links TRBV27 to TRBJ1-5; D might be TRBD1 (6 bases). The CDR3 runs 13 residues. CDR1 and CDR2 from the germline V gene are MNHEY and SMNVEV (reference sequence). V shed 7 bases and J shed 9 bases, with 16 bases lying between them. CDR3 sequence reads: CASKVRGGGPQHF. CDR3 in DNA: TGTGCCAGCAAGGTGCGAGGGGGTGGGCCCCAGCATTTT.

This clone was found once. The rearrangement joins TRBV28 to TRBJ2-7; D possibly corresponds to TRBD1 (5 bases). From germline, CDR1 is MDHEN and CDR2 SYDVKM. This CDR3 spans 13 amino acids. V lost 7 bases, J lost 3 bases, and 13 bases lay in between. The CDR3 DNA sequence: TGTGCCAGCATTGGGGCGGCCTACTACGAGCAGTACTTC. It specifies CASIGAAYYEQYF.

V and J are TRBV3-1 (or the pseudogene TRBV3-2) and TRBJ1-1; the match to TRBD1 covers 11 bases. Germline values: CDR1 LGHDT, CDR2 YNNKEL (reference sequence). This CDR3 has 15 amino acids. J lost 0 bases, V lost 4 bases, and 1 base had no gene match. The CDR3 region has the DNA TGTGCCAGCAGCCGGGGACAGGGGGTGAACACTGAAGCTTTCTTT. Its translation is CASSRGQGVNTEAFF.

The gene calls are TRBV28 and TRBJ2-1, with D maybe TRBD2 (7 bases). Trimming cost V 3 bases and J 5 bases, with 14 bases left between them. The germline CDR1 and CDR2 sequences are MDHEN and SYDVKM. The CDR3 extends over 15 amino acids. The CDR3 nucleotides are TGTGCCAGCAGTTTGTTGCGGGGGCGCCACAATGAGCAGTTCTTC. Its translation: CASSLLRGRHNEQFF. Filled out from reference TRBV28 and TRBJ2-1, the complete variable domain reads DVKVTQSSRYLVKRTGEKVFLECVQDMDHENMFWYRQDPGLGLRLIYFSYDVKMKEKGDIPEGYSVSREKKERFSLILESASTNQTSMYLCASSLLRGRHNEQFFGPGTRLTVL.

This clone was detected only a few times. CDR3 DNA sequence: TGTGCCAGTAGTTCCCGCAACAGGGGGCAGCGAAACACTGAAGCTTTCTTT. The encoded protein is CASSSRNRGQRNTEAFF. The gene calls are TRBV19 and TRBJ1-1, with TRBD1 matching over 9 bases. With V trimmed by 5 bases and J by 2 bases, 12 bases remained unmatched. Germline V gene sequence: CDR1 LNHDA, CDR2 SQIVND (reference sequence). The CDR3 spans 17 residues.

The sample holds a few counts of this clone. The chain combines TRBV12-5 with TRBJ1-1; D is unresolved. This CDR3 contains 12 residues. Germline CDR1 and CDR2: LGHNT and FRNRAP. V was pared by 3 bases and J by 11 bases, with 13 bases between. The CDR3 spells CASGLDEAGAFF. CDR3 sequence (DNA): TGTGCTAGTGGTTTAGATGAAGCGGGGGCTTTCTTT.

The chain recombines TRBV7-2 with TRBJ1-2; the D is unclear. V lost 4 bases, J lost 8 bases, and 14 bases lay in between. CDR1 and CDR2 from the germline V gene are SGHTA and FQGNSA. This CDR3 is 13 amino acids long. DNA of the CDR3: TGTGCCAGCAGCTCATGGCCTCCTAGCGGCTACACCTTC. This encodes CASSSWPPSGYTF.

The chain employs TRBV30 and TRBJ1-4, with 11 bases matching TRBD1. The CDR3 is 13 residues long. Germline-derived CDR1 and CDR2 are GTSNPN and SVGIG (reference sequence). With V trimmed by 3 bases and J by 8 bases, 2 bases remained unmatched. CDR3 protein: CAWRGTGGEKLFF. The CDR3 nucleotides read TGTGCCTGGAGAGGGACAGGGGGAGAAAAACTGTTTTTT.

The chain carries TRBV27 and TRBJ1-6; 8 bases fit TRBD1. The V and J ends lost 8 bases and 8 bases, in that order; junction bases with no gene match: 14. CDR3 length: 16 amino acids. Germline CDR1 and CDR2: MNHEY and SMNVEV (reference sequence). CDR3: CASARQGTLWDSPLHF. CDR3 nucleotide sequence: TGTGCCAGCGCAAGACAGGGGACACTTTGGGATTCACCCCTCCACTTT.

The V call is TRBV5-1, the J call TRBJ2-1, with 14 bases identical to TRBD2. Trimming at V came to 4 bases and at J to 5 bases, leaving 8 bases not matched to a gene. Germline-derived CDR1 and CDR2 are SGHRS and YFSETQ. The CDR3 is 17 amino acids. CDR3 bases: TGCGCCAGCAGCCCGAACGGACTAGCGGGGGGCCACAATGAGCAGTTCTTC. Translated: CASSPNGLAGGHNEQFF.

The V call is TRBV20-1, the J call TRBJ2-1, with D uncertain. Germline V gene lookup returns CDR1 DFQATT and CDR2 SNEGSKA (reference sequence). This CDR3 has 16 residues. V lost 3 bases and J lost 0, with 15 bases in between. The CDR3 protein is CSASYTVGRSYNEQFF. The DNA for the CDR3 is TGCAGTGCTAGTTATACAGTTGGTCGCTCCTACAATGAGCAGTTCTTC.

This clone was recorded many times. V is TRBV7-9 and J is TRBJ1-2; D is possibly TRBD1 (6 bases). Trimming left V 0 bases short and J 7 bases short, with 12 bases between. This CDR3 has 14 amino acids. Germline loops: CDR1 SEHNR, CDR2 FQNEAQ (reference sequence). CDR3 bases: TGTGCCAGCAGCTTAGCGGTGGGGGCTGGTGGCTACACCTTC. It specifies CASSLAVGAGGYTF. The variable domain in full, with the rest retrieved from reference TRBV7-9 and TRBJ1-2, is DTGVSQNPRHKITKRGQNVTFRCDPISEHNRLYWYRQTLGQGPEFLTYFQNEAQLEKSRLLSDRFSAERPKGSFSTLEIQRTEQGDSAMYLCASSLAVGAGGYTFGSGTRLTVV.

This chain connects TRBV29-1 to TRBJ1-6; 8 positions match TRBD1. The V gene's germline CDR1 is SQVTM and CDR2 ANQGSEA. CDR3 size: 15 residues. The ends lost 6 bases at V and 0 bases at J; junction bases unmatched: 4. The CDR3 coding sequence is TGCAGCGTGGGGACAGGTAGCTCCTATAATTCACCCCTCCACTTT. Translation: CSVGTGSSYNSPLHF.

The V gene is TRBV7-2, the J gene TRBJ2-7, with D perhaps TRBD2 (5 bases). Per the germline V gene, CDR1 is SGHTA and CDR2 is FQGNSA. V dropped 1 base and J dropped 9 bases, with 13 bases sitting between them. CDR3 length: 13 amino acids. CDR3: CASSLGLAQSQYF. The CDR3 DNA follows: TGTGCCAGCAGCTTAGGTCTAGCCCAGTCGCAGTACTTC.

Of note for this clone: Its ends do not fully match the called genes, so a read error is possible. The chain employs TRBV7-7 and TRBJ2-1; the D gene is possibly TRBD2 (7 bases). From germline, CDR1 is SSHAT and CDR2 FNYEAQ (reference sequence). CDR3 length: 15 amino acids. CDR3 region: CASSPRGALIDEQFF. As DNA, the CDR3 is TGTGCTAGCAGCCCTCGGGGGGCGCTTATCGATGAGCAGTTCTTC.

This clone showed up just a few times. The junction and the germline gene differ at one end; a read error may be behind it. This chain's CDR3 is CASSITGGVIF. CDR3 coding DNA: TGTGCCAGCAGCATCACCGGGGGTGTCATTTTT. This sequence joins TRBV6-5 and TRBJ1-4; TRBD1 is a possible D gene (5 bases). Germline CDR1 is MNHEY and CDR2 is SVGAGI. The length of the CDR3 is 11 residues.

This chain links TRBV7-9 with TRBJ1-6, with no clear D. Germline CDR1 and CDR2: SEHNR and FQNEAQ (reference sequence). V lost 5 bases and J 6 bases, leaving 17 bases between the germline ends. CDR3 length: 16 residues. The CDR3: CASSPPSGVSNSPLHF. For the CDR3, the DNA is TGTGCCAGCAGCCCACCCAGCGGGGTTTCTAATTCACCCCTCCACTTT.

This chain joins TRBV7-3 and TRBJ2-2; TRBD2 is a possible D gene (6 bases). V was pared by 5 bases and J by 6 bases, with 16 bases between. Germline loops: CDR1 SGHTA, CDR2 FQGTGA. This CDR3 spans 15 amino acids. The CDR3 region is CASSLGRSTSGELFF. For the CDR3, the DNA is TGTGCCAGCAGCCTGGGGAGGAGTACCTCCGGGGAGCTGTTTTTT.